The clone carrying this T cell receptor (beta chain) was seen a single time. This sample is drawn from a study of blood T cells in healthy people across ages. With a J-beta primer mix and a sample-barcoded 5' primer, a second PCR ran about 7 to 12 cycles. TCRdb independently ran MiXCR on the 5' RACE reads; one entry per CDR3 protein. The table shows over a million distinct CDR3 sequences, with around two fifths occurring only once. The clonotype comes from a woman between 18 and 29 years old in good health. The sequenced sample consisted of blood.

CDR3 residues: CATSDAGDRTIYGYTF. The CDR3 DNA reads TGTGCCACCAGTGATGCCGGGGACAGGACGATTTATGGCTACACCTTC. The chain combines TRBV24-1 with TRBJ1-2; 8 bases map to TRBD1. Germline values: CDR1 KGHDR, CDR2 SFDVKD. The CDR3 is 16 residues long. V shed 3 bases and J 5 bases; nucleotides not matched to a gene: 10.